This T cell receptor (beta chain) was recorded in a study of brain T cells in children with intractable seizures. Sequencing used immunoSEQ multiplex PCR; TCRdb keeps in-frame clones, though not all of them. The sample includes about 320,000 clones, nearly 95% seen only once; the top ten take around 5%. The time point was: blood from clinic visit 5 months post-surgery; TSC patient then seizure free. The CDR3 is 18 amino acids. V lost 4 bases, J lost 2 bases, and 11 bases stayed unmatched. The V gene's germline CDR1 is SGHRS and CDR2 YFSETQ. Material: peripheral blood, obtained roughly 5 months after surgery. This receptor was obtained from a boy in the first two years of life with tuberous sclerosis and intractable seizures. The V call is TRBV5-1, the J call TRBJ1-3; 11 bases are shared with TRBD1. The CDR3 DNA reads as TGCGCCAGCAGCCGTACCGCCGGACAGGGGGCGCCTGGAAACACCATATATTTT. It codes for CASSRTAGQGAPGNTIYF.